This paragraph reports one T cell receptor (beta chain). The antigen remains undetermined. This specimen belongs to a study of cytomegalovirus exposure and HLA in healthy donors. Study-wide results and limits: Most CMV-associated TCR beta chains appeared HLA-restricted in a later analysis.

The PCR employed 60 Vbeta primers together with 13 Jbeta primers. Clones were read by immunoSEQ multiplex PCR, and TCRdb kept only the in-frame ones, dropping some. The table records about 210,000 clones, 82% of them present only once. The TCR was taken from a man aged 40-49 years in good health and CMV-seropositive. The sample comprised PBMCs.

The CDR3 is CASSRDRDGEKLFF. The CDR3 coding sequence is TGCGCCAGCAGCCGCGACAGGGATGGGGAAAAACTGTTTTTT. This chain uses TRBV5-1 with TRBJ1-4, with 7 bases matching TRBD1. Germline V CDR1 and CDR2: SGHRS, YFSETQ. The junction had 8 bases not matched to a gene; V was cut back by 4 bases and J by 8 bases. The CDR3 length is 14 residues. The entire variable domain, with the rest obtained from reference TRBV5-1 and TRBJ1-4, is as follows: KAGVTQTPRYLIKTRGQQVTLSCSPISGHRSVSWYQQTPGQGLQFLFEYFSETQRNKGNFPGRFSGRQFSNSRSEMNVSTLELGDSALYLCASSRDRDGEKLFFGSGTQLSVL.